This T cell receptor beta chain comes out of a study of blood T cells in healthy people across ages. Study background: Every two T cells gave about one barcoded beta molecule via template switching.

The CDR3 covers 15 residues. After removal of 2 bases from V and 4 bases from J, the junction contained 5 bases not matched to a gene. The germline gives CDR1 SGHRS, CDR2 YFSETQ. Combining a sample-barcoded 5' primer with a J-beta primer mix, a second PCR ran for roughly 7 to 12 cycles. TCRdb ran MiXCR on the 5' RACE reads and lists one entry per CDR3 protein. There are 800,000 to 1,000,000 distinct CDR3 sequences in the sample; approximately 49% occur only once, and about an eighth lies in the top ten. Points from the study as a whole: There was no known CMV status for donors, so expanded clonotype changes were possibly confounded. Naive T cell percentage strongly correlated with TCR beta diversity.

To note about this clonotype: Its cognate antigen is unknown.

This TCR was sampled from a man aged 25-40 years in good health. Sequences were obtained from blood. The chain uses TRBV5-1 and TRBJ2-1; 8 positions match TRBD1. CDR3 protein: CASSFRDRIYNEQFF. The CDR3 coding sequence is TGCGCCAGCAGCTTCCGGGACAGGATATACAATGAGCAGTTCTTC.